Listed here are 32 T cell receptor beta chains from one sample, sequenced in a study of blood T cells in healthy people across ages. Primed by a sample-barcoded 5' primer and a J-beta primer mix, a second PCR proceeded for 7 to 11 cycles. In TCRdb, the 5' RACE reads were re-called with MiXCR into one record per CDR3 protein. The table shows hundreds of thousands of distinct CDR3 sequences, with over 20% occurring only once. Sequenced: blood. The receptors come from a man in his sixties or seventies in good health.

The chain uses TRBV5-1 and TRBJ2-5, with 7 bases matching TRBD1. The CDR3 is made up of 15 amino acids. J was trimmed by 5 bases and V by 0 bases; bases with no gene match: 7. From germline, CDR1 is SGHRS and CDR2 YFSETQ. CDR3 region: CASSLGDRVGETQYF. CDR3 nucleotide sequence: TGCGCCAGCAGCTTGGGTGACAGGGTAGGGGAGACCCAGTACTTC.

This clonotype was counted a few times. CDR3 DNA sequence: TGTGCCAGCAGCTCCCGACAGGGGTCATATAATCAGCCCCAGCATTTT. As protein: CASSSRQGSYNQPQHF. The J gene is TRBJ1-5, the V gene TRBV13, with 8 bases matching TRBD1. CDR1 and CDR2 from the germline V gene are PRHDT and FYEKMQ (reference sequence). Germline trimming cut 4 bases from V and 4 bases from J; bases unmatched to any gene: 9. This CDR3 is built from 16 residues.

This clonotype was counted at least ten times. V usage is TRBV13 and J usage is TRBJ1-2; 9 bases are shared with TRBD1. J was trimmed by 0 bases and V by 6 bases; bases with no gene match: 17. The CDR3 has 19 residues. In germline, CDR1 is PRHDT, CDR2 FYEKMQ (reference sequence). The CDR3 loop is CASSSDAGTGTLPNYGYTF. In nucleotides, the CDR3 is TGTGCCAGCAGTTCGGATGCCGGGACAGGGACCCTTCCTAACTATGGCTACACCTTC.

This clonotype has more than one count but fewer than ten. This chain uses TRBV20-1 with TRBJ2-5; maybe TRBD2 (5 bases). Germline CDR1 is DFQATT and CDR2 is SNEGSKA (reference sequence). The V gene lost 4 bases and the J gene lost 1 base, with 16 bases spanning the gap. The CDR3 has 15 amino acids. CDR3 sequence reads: CSAILPLALQETQYF. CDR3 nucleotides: TGCAGTGCTATACTCCCCTTAGCGCTCCAAGAGACCCAGTACTTC.

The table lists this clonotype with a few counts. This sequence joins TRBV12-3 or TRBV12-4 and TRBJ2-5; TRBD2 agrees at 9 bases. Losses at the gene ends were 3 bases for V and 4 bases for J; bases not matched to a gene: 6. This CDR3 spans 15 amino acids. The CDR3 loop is CASSFVAGGRETQYF. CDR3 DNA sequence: TGTGCCAGCAGTTTCGTCGCGGGGGGGCGAGAGACCCAGTACTTC.

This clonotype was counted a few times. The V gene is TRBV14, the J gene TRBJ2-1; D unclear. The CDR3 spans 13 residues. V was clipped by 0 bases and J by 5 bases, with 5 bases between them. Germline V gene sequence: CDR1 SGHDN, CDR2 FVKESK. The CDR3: CASSQDLDNEQFF. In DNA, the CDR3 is TGTGCCAGCAGCCAAGATCTCGACAATGAGCAGTTCTTC.

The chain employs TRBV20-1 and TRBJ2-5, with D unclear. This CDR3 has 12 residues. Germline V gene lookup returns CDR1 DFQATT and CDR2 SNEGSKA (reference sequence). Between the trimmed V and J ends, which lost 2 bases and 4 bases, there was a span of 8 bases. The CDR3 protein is CSARLQTETQYF. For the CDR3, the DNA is TGCAGTGCTAGACTGCAAACAGAGACCCAGTACTTC.

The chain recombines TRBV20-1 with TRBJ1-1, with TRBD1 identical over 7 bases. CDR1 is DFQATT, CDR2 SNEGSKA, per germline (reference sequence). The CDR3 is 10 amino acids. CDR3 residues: CSGTDGEAFF. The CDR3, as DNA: TGCAGCGGGACAGATGGAGAAGCTTTCTTT.

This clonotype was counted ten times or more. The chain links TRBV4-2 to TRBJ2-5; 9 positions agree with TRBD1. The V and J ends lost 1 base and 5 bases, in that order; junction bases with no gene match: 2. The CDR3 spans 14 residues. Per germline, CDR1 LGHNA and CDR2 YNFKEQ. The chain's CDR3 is CASSQGTGEETQYF. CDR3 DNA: TGTGCCAGCAGCCAAGGGACAGGGGAGGAGACCCAGTACTTC.

This CDR3 is CASSLQGPPGTDTQYF. In nucleotides, the CDR3 is TGCGCCAGCAGCCTTCAGGGGCCTCCAGGCACAGATACGCAGTATTTT. This chain joins TRBV4-3 and TRBJ2-3, with D tentatively TRBD1 (6 bases). CDR1 is LGHNA, CDR2 YSLEER, per germline. The CDR3 runs to 16 residues. Deletions cut 4 bases from V and 1 base from J, with 15 bases between.

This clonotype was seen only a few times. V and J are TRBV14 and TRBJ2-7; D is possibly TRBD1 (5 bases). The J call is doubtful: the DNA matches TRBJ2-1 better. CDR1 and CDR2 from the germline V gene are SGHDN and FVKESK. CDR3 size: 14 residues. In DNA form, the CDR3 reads TGTGCCAGCAGCCAAGGGACACGCCGACGCGAGCAGTTCTTC. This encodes CASSQGTRRREQFF.

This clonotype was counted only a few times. This CDR3 is CASSSSGAGANVLTF. The CDR3, as DNA: TGCGCCAGCAGCTCTTCGGGGGCTGGGGCCAACGTCCTGACTTTC. The chain combines TRBV5-1 with TRBJ2-6; D perhaps matches TRBD2 (6 bases). Trimming shortened V by 3 bases and J by 2 bases, and 9 bases separated the two germline ends. From germline, CDR1 is SGHRS and CDR2 YFSETQ. The CDR3 has 15 amino acids.

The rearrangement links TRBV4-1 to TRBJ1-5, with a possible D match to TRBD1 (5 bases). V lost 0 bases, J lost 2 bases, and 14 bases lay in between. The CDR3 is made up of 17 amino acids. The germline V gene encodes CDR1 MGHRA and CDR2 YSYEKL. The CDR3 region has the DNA TGCGCCAGCAGCCAAGACGGGGAGGGGAGGGGCAATCAGCCCCAGCATTTT. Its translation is CASSQDGEGRGNQPQHF.

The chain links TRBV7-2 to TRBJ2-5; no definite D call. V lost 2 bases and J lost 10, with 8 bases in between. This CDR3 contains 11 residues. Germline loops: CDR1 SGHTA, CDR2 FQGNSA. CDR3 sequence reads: CASSLSQVQYF. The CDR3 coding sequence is TGTGCCAGCAGCTTATCGCAGGTCCAGTACTTC. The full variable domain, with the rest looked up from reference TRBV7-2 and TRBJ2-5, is GAGVSQSPSNKVTEKGKDVELRCDPISGHTALYWYRQSLGQGLEFLIYFQGNSAPDKSGLPSDRFSAERTGGSVSTLTIQRTQQEDSAVYLCASSLSQVQYFGPGTRLLVL.

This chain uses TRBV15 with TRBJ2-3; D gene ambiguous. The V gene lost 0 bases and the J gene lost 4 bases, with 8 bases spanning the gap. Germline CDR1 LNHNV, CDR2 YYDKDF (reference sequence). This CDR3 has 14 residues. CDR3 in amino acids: CATSRDWRPDTQYF. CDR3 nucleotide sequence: TGTGCCACCAGCAGAGATTGGAGACCAGATACGCAGTATTTT.

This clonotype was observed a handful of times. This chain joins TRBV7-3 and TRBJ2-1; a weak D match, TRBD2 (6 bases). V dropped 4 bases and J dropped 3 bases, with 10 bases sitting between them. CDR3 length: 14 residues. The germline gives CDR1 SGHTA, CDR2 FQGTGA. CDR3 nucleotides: TGTGCCAGCAGCTCTCCCGGGGGCTACAATGAGCAGTTCTTC. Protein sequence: CASSSPGGYNEQFF.

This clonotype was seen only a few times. The CDR3 nucleotides are TGCAGTGCTAGATCGGTCGAAAAACTGTTTTTT. Residues: CSARSVEKLFF. V and J are TRBV20-1 and TRBJ1-4; D remains ambiguous. The germline V gene has CDR1 DFQATT and CDR2 SNEGSKA (reference sequence). The CDR3 runs 11 residues. Between the trimmed V and J ends, which lost 2 bases and 8 bases, there was a span of 6 bases.

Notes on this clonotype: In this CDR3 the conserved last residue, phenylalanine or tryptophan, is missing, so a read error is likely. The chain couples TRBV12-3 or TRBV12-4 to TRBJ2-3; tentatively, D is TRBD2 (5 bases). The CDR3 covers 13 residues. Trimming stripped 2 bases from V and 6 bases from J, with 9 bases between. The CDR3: CASSLNGVDTQYC. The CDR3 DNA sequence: TGTGCCAGCAGTTTAAACGGGGTCGATACGCAGTATTGT.

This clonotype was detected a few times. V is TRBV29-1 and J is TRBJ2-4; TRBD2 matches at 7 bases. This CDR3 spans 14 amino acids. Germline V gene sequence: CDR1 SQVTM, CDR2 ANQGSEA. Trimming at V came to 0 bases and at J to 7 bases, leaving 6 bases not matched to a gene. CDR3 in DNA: TGCAGCGTTGAAGATCGGCATAGCGGGAACATTCAGTACTTC. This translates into CSVEDRHSGNIQYF.

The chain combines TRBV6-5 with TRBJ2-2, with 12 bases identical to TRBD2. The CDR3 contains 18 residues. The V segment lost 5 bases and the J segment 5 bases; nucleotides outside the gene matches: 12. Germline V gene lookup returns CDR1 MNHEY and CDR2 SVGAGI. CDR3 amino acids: CASSNLPGLAGQTGELFF. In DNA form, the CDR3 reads TGTGCCAGCAGTAACCTCCCGGGACTAGCGGGCCAGACCGGGGAGCTGTTTTTT.

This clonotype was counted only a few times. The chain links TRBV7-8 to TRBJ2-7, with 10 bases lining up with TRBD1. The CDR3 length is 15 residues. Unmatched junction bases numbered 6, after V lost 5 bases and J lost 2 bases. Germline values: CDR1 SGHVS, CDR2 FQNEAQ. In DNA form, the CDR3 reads TGTGCCAGCAGCAAAGACAGGGGGCCCACCTACGAGCAGTACTTC. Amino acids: CASSKDRGPTYEQYF.

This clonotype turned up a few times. As DNA, the CDR3 is TGTGCCAGCAGCTCAGGGGTGATGCAGCCCCAGCATTTT. This encodes CASSSGVMQPQHF. This chain connects TRBV6-6 to TRBJ1-5; the D gene is possibly TRBD1 (6 bases). Trimming took off 6 bases at V and 7 bases at J, with 13 bases between the two ends. The germline CDR1 and CDR2 sequences are MNHNY and SVGAGI (reference sequence). CDR3 length: 13 amino acids.

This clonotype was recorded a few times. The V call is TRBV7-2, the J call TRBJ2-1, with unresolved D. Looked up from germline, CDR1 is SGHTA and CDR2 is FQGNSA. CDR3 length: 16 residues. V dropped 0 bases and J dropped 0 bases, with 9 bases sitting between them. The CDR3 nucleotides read TGTGCCAGCAGCTTAGCTGCGGTAGGCTCCTACAATGAGCAGTTCTTC. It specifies CASSLAAVGSYNEQFF. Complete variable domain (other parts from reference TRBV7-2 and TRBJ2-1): GAGVSQSPSNKVTEKGKDVELRCDPISGHTALYWYRQSLGQGLEFLIYFQGNSAPDKSGLPSDRFSAERTGGSVSTLTIQRTQQEDSAVYLCASSLAAVGSYNEQFFGPGTRLTVL.

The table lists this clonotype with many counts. CDR3 amino acids: CASSFGEKLFF. The CDR3 nucleotides read TGTGCCAGCAGCTTCGGGGAAAAACTGTTTTTT. The gene calls are TRBV12-3 or TRBV12-4 and TRBJ1-4; D is unresolved. The CDR3 loop spans 11 amino acids. The V end lost 6 bases, the J end lost 8 bases, and 7 bases lay between the germline ends.

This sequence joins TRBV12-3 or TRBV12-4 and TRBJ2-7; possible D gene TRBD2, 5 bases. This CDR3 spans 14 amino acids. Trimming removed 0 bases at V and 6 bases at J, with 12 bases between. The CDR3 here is CASSLALSRGEQYF. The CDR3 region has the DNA TGTGCCAGCAGTTTAGCGTTGAGCCGGGGCGAGCAGTACTTC.

CDR3 loop: CASSFDSYEQYV. For the CDR3, the DNA is TGTGCCAGCAGTTTCGACTCCTACGAGCAGTACGTC. The chain joins TRBV12-3 or TRBV12-4 to TRBJ2-5; unclear D gene. Judging by the DNA end, TRBJ2-7 fits better; the J call may be wrong. The CDR3 is made up of 12 amino acids.

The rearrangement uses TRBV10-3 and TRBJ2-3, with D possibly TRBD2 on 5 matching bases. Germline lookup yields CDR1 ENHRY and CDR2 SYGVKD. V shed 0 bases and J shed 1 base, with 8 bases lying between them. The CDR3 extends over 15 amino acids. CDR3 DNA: TGTGCCATCAGTGAGTCAAAGGGAGGCACAGATACGCAGTATTTT. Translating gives CAISESKGGTDTQYF.

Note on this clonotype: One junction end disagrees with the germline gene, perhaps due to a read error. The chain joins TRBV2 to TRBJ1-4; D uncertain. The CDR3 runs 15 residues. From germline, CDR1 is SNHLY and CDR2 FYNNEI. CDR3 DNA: TGTGCCGGCAGTGAATTGATTTTGGTGGCTGAAAAACTGTTTTTT. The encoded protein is CAGSELILVAEKLFF. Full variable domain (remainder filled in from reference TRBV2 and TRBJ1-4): EPEVTQTPSHQVTQMGQEVILRCVPISNHLYFYWYRQILGQKVEFLVSFYNNEISEKSEIFDDQFSVERPDGSNFTLKIRSTKLEDSAMYFCAGSELILVAEKLFFGSGTQLSVL.

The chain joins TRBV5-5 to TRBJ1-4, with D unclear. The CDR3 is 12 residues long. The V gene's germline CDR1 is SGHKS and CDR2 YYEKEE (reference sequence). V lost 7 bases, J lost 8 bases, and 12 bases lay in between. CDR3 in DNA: TGTGCCAGCGTTGGCGGAGACGAAAAACTGTTTTTT. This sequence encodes CASVGGDEKLFF.

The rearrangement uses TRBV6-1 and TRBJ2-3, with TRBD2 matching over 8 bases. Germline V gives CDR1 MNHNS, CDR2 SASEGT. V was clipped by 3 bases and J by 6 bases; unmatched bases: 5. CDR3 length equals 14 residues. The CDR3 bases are TGTGCCAGCAGTGAGCGGGGGGAAGTGGATACGCAGTATTTT. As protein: CASSERGEVDTQYF.

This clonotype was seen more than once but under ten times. The CDR3 here is CASSFRDGRSGGYTF. The CDR3 region has the DNA TGTGCCAGCAGTTTCCGAGACGGGCGTTCGGGAGGCTACACCTTC. This sequence joins TRBV12-3 or TRBV12-4 and TRBJ1-2; D not resolved. This CDR3 is 15 amino acids long. Trimming left V 3 bases short and J 8 bases short, with 19 bases between.

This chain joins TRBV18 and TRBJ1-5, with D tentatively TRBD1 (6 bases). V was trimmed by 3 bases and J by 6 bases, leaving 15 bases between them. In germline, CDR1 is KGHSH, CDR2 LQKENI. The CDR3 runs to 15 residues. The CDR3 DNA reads TGTGCCAGCTCACCCAATCAGGGGTTGGTTCAGCCCCAGCATTTT. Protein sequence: CASSPNQGLVQPQHF.